The present entry profiles one T cell receptor beta chain with its context. Deletions cut 0 bases from V and 6 bases from J, with 7 bases between. The CDR3 covers 12 residues. Germline V gene data show CDR1 as SGHNT and CDR2 as YYREEE (reference sequence). The sample belongs to a study of blood T cell repertoires in COVID-19. The table came from immunoSEQ multiplex PCR; TCRdb's copy has only in-frame clones and leaves some out. The sample contains 300,000 or so clones, about 82% of which appear only once. This sequence was found in a woman in her fifties or sixties with active or convalescent COVID-19. The material sequenced was peripheral blood. The V call is TRBV5-4, the J call TRBJ2-7; D is possibly TRBD2 (5 bases). The CDR3 sequence is CASSLDAGEQYF. For the CDR3, the DNA is TGTGCCAGCAGCTTGGACGCGGGCGAGCAGTACTTC.